Following are 9 T cell receptor beta chains from one sample sequenced in a study of T cells in Graves' hyperthyroidism and ophthalmopathy (dated 2019 in TCRdb). The library was prepared using multiplex PCR. TCRdb shows the sequencer as Illumina HiSeq 2000. The TCR beta CDR3 regions were amplified from RNA transcripts. The TCR CDR3 was subjected to a first round of RT-PCR using the HTBI primer set and the Qiagen OneStep RT-PCR kit. TCRdb passed the public sequencing reads through fastp at Q25 and MiXCR, retaining productive beta sequences. Rows matching on CDR3 protein sequence are summarized as one entry with the most common DNA and genes. For this sample the table gives hundreds of thousands of distinct CDR3 sequences, of which roughly 24% were detected only once. Of the sample, about 11% is held by the ten largest clones. Sequencing was done on a sample of blood. The source is a woman aged 30 to 39 with Graves' ophthalmopathy.

This clonotype was picked up many times. The chain recombines TRBV11-2 with TRBJ2-7, with D possibly TRBD2 on 5 matching bases. This CDR3 comprises 14 residues. Germline V gene lookup returns CDR1 SGHAT and CDR2 FQNNGV. V lost 2 bases and J 6 bases, leaving 14 bases between the germline ends. Written as DNA, the CDR3 is TGTGCCAGCAGCTTAAAGGACTTCAGCGTCGAGCAGTACTTC. The encoded protein is CASSLKDFSVEQYF.

The CDR3 spells CASSHLPRVPDEEQYF. As DNA, the CDR3 is TGTGCCAGCAGCCACCTCCCCCGGGTCCCTGACGAGGAGCAGTACTTC. This chain joins TRBV12-3 or TRBV12-4 and TRBJ2-7; no reliable D call. The CDR3 contains 16 residues. V was clipped by 6 bases and J by 7 bases, with 25 bases between them.

This chain joins TRBV12-3 or TRBV12-4 and TRBJ2-5, with 11 bases matching TRBD2. The CDR3 runs to 17 residues. V dropped 2 bases and J dropped 4; count of bases not matched to a gene: 9. Here the CDR3 reads CASSLYGSGGATETQYF. The DNA for the CDR3 is TGTGCCAGCAGTTTATATGGTAGCGGGGGGGCTACAGAGACCCAGTACTTC.

The chain employs TRBV20-1 and TRBJ1-2; a possible D gene is TRBD1 (5 bases). Germline values: CDR1 DFQATT, CDR2 SNEGSKA (reference sequence). The V and J ends lost 4 bases and 0 bases respectively, with 9 bases between them. CDR3 length: 13 residues. The CDR3 DNA reads TGCAGTGCTAATGAGGGGACTAACTATGGCTACACCTTC. This codes for CSANEGTNYGYTF.

The CDR3 protein is CASSTLHPGLKTGELFF. CDR3 bases: TGTGCCAGCAGTACCCTCCATCCGGGACTTAAGACCGGGGAGCTGTTTTTT. This chain connects TRBV6-2 or TRBV6-3 to TRBJ2-2; perhaps TRBD2 as D (6 bases). This CDR3 comprises 17 residues. The germline V and J ends were trimmed by 5 bases and 5 bases, with 21 bases remaining between them. Looked up from germline, CDR1 is MNHEY and CDR2 is SVGEGT.

This clonotype was counted a few times. The chain combines TRBV20-1 with TRBJ1-5, with D unclear. This CDR3 is 14 amino acids long. V lost 3 bases and J 0 bases, leaving 9 bases between the germline ends. Per germline, CDR1 DFQATT and CDR2 SNEGSKA (reference sequence). The CDR3 DNA reads as TGCAGTGCTAGGAATCCTTATAGCAATCAGCCCCAGCATTTT. Amino acid sequence: CSARNPYSNQPQHF.

V and J are TRBV15 and TRBJ2-5; D gene unclear. CDR1 is LNHNV, CDR2 YYDKDF, per germline (reference sequence). V was shortened by 5 bases and J by 5 bases, with 15 bases between the two germline ends. This CDR3 region has 14 residues. The CDR3 sequence is CATSSPLGWETQYF. CDR3 in DNA: TGTGCCACCAGCTCCCCACTTGGGTGGGAGACCCAGTACTTC.

The chain is built from TRBV4-1 and TRBJ2-2, with 7 bases identical to TRBD1. With 10 bases clipped from V and 6 bases from J, the junction kept 11 bases outside the gene matches. Germline values: CDR1 MGHRA, CDR2 YSYEKL. This CDR3 has 14 amino acids. CDR3 nucleotide sequence: TGCGCCACGCACCCCACAGGGGCGCCCGGGGAGCTGTTTTTT. Protein product: CATHPTGAPGELFF.

In this sample, this clonotype turned up many times. V and J are TRBV5-1 and TRBJ1-1, with D maybe TRBD1 (5 bases). The V gene lost 7 bases and the J gene lost 11 bases, with 21 bases spanning the gap. The CDR3 length is 13 residues. Germline CDR1 and CDR2: SGHRS and YFSETQ. CDR3 protein: CASSWGLGRVAFF. CDR3 DNA: TGCGCCAGCTCCTGGGGGTTGGGCAGAGTGGCTTTCTTT.